This note documents a single TCR beta chain sequence. What it recognizes is unknown. The sample comes from a study of radiation and T cells in renal cell carcinoma. Study-wide background: Nephrectomy followed 15 Gy stereotactic body radiation by 4 weeks.

TCRdb keeps only in-frame clones here, not all; method: immunoSEQ multiplex PCR. Of about 91,000 clones listed, 82% are singletons. The junction had 2 bases not matched to a gene; V was cut back by 2 bases and J by 1 base. CDR3 length: 14 amino acids. Germline-derived CDR1 and CDR2 are SQVTM and ANQGSEA. Study results and limitations: From baseline, blood top tumor clonotypes peaked at 2 weeks post-radiation.

This sample's time point: baseline pretreatment blood. Treatment denoted: 15 Gy SBRT to primary tumor, nephrectomy 4 weeks later. Blood was sampled at baseline, 2 weeks and 4 weeks after SBRT. The patient's renal cell carcinoma had clear cell pathology. The chain employs TRBV29-1 and TRBJ2-3; 8 positions match TRBD2. This TCR was sampled from a man in his 60s with renal cell carcinoma. The sample here was blood, taken from a patient whose treatment included radiotherapy and nephrectomy. CDR3: CSVELSGGTDTQYF. In nucleotides, the CDR3 is TGCAGCGTTGAACTTAGCGGGGGCACAGATACGCAGTATTTT.